These T cell receptor beta chains were read from a single sample in a study of shared clonotypes between healthy human individuals. Assay: immunoSEQ multiplex PCR; the TCRdb copy retains only in-frame clones and omits some. The table has approximately 1,500,000 clones, approximately 98% seen once; the top ten hold less than 0.55%. The specimen was naive CD4+ T cells sorted from blood. These receptors were collected from a man aged 25-40 years in good health. The CDR3 runs from the conserved cysteine through the conserved F or W. D genes are given only for firm matches. Size tells how often a clone was seen (once, few, many) or the class of an expanded clone, and some rows leave it out.

v_call	clone_size	j_call	d_call	cdr3_nt	cdr3_aa
TRBV10-1	NA	TRBJ1-1	NA	TGCGCCAGCAGTGCGAGATTGAACACTGAAGCTTTCTTT	CASSARLNTEAFF
TRBV30	NA	TRBJ2-1	NA	TGTGCTTGGAGTCTCCTAGCCCTTCAAACGGAGCAGTTCTTC	CAWSLLALQTEQFF
TRBV4-1	NA	TRBJ2-7	TRBD1	TGCGCCAGCAGCTCGCGACAGGGGGCTTCCTACGAGCAGTACTTC	CASSSRQGASYEQYF
TRBV2	once	TRBJ1-5	NA	TGTGCCAGCAGTGAACAGGGACTTAGCAATCAGCCCCAGCATTTT	CASSEQGLSNQPQHF
TRBV6-6	NA	TRBJ1-5	NA	TGTGCCAGCAGTTACTCTTTTCGGTCAGCGTTCCAGCCCCAGCATTTT	CASSYSFRSAFQPQHF
TRBV7-9	NA	TRBJ2-7	TRBD2	TGTGCCAGCATACAGACCAAGGGGCGGGAGGGAACCTACGAGCAGTACTTC	CASIQTKGREGTYEQYF
TRBV18	NA	TRBJ1-2	NA	TGTGCCAGCTCACCGAAAGAAAACTATGGCTACACCTTC	CASSPKENYGYTF
TRBV5-1	NA	TRBJ1-1	NA	TGCGCCAGCAGCTCGACAGTTAACACTGAAGCTTTCTTT	CASSSTVNTEAFF
TRBV9	NA	TRBJ2-2	NA	TGTGCCAGCAGCGTGTCCGGAGGGTACACCGGGGAGCTGTTTTTT	CASSVSGGYTGELFF
TRBV4-1	NA	TRBJ1-3	NA	TGCGCCAGCAGCCAAGATAGAAACACCATATATTTT	CASSQDRNTIYF
TRBV11-2	NA	TRBJ2-3	NA	TGTGCCAGCAGCTTAGAAGATACGCAGTATTTT	CASSLEDTQYF
TRBV18	NA	TRBJ1-1	NA	TGTGCCAGCTCACCAGCTTTTAGGGTCATGAACACTGAAGCTTTCTTT	CASSPAFRVMNTEAFF
TRBV7-2	once	TRBJ2-7	TRBD1	TGTGCCAGCAGTTATATTCGACAGGGTGTAGCCTACGAGCAGTACTTC	CASSYIRQGVAYEQYF
TRBV16	NA	TRBJ2-5	NA	TGTGCCAGCAGCCAAGAAAGGGGCCAAGAGACCCAGTACTTC	CASSQERGQETQYF
TRBV4-3	NA	TRBJ1-1	NA	TGCGCCAGCAGCCAAGAACCGTTGAGCACTGAAGCTTTCTTT	CASSQEPLSTEAFF